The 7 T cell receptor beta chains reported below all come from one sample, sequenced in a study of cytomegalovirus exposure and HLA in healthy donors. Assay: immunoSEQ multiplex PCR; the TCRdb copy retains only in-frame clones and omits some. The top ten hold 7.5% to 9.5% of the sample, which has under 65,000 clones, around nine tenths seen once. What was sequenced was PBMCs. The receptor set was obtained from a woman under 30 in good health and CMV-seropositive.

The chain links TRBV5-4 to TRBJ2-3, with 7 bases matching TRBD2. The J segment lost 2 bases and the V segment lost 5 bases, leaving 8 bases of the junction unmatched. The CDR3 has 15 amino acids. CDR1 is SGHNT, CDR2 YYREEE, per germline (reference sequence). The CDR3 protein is CASRSQRDYTDTQYF. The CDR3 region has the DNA TGTGCCAGCAGGTCTCAGCGGGACTACACAGATACGCAGTATTTT. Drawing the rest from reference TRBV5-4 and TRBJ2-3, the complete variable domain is ETGVTQSPTHLIKTRGQQVTLRCSSQSGHNTVSWYQQALGQGPQFIFQYYREEENGRGNFPPRFSGLQFPNYSSELNVNALELDDSALYLCASRSQRDYTDTQYFGPGTRLTVL.

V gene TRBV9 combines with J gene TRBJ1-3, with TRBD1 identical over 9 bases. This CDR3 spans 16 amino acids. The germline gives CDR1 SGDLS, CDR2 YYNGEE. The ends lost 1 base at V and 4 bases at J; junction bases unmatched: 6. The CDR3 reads CASSVTGTGWGNTIYF. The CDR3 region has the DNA TGTGCCAGCAGCGTAACCGGGACAGGGTGGGGAAACACCATATATTTT.

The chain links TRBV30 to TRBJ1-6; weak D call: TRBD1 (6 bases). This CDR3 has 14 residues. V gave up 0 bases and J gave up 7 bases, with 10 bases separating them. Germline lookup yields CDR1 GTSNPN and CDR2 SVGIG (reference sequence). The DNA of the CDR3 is TGTGCCTGGAGTGTGGGACATCAGAATTCACCCCTCCACTTT. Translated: CAWSVGHQNSPLHF. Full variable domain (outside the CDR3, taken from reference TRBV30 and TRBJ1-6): SQTIHQWPATLVQPVGSPLSLECTVEGTSNPNLYWYRQAAGRGLQLLFYSVGIGQISSEVPQNLSASRPQDRQFILSSKKLLLSDSGFYLCAWSVGHQNSPLHFGNGTRLTVT.

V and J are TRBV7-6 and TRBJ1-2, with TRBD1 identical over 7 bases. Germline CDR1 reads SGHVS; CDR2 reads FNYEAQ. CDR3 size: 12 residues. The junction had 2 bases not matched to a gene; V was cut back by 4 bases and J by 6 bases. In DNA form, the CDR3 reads TGTGCCAGCAGCTCGACAGGGCATGGCTACACCTTC. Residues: CASSSTGHGYTF.

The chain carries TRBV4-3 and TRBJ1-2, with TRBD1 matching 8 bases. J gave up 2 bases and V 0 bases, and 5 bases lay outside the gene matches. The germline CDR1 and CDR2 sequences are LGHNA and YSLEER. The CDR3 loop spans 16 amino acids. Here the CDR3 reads CASSQDARTGNYGYTF. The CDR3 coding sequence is TGCGCCAGCAGCCAAGATGCACGGACAGGGAACTATGGCTACACCTTC.

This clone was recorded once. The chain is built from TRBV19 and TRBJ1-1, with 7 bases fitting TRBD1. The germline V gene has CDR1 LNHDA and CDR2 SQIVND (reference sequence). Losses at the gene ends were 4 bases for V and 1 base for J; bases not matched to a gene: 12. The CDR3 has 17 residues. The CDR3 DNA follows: TGTGCCAGTAGTACAATCCAGGGGGGAACGGCGAACACTGAAGCTTTCTTT. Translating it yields CASSTIQGGTANTEAFF.

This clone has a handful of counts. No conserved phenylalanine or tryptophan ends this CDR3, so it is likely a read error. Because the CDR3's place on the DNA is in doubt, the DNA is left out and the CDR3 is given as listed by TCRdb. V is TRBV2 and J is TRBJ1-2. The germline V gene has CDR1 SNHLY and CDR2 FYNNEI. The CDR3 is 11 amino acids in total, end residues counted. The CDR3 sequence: CASTLAGPVGI.